Listed below are T cell receptor beta chains from one sample, sequenced in a study of CD8 T cells in ankylosing spondylitis. TCRdb reprocessed the 5' RACE reads via MiXCR and lists one record per CDR3 protein. Of a few hundred thousand distinct CDR3 sequences listed, roughly 18% are singletons. The sequencing input was blood, either unsorted or a sorted T cell fraction (not recorded which). These receptors originate from a male donor with ankylosing spondylitis. Both conserved end residues are part of each CDR3. D genes are given only for firm matches. Size values are once, few and many counts, or a class for expanded clones, and some rows have none.

clone size: .; CDR3 length: 14; D gene: .; J gene: TRBJ2-5; V gene: TRBV27; CDR3 protein: CASSSRPGEETQYF; CDR3 DNA: TGTGCCAGCAGTTCCCGCCCAGGGGAGGAGACCCAGTACTTC
clone size: .; CDR3 length: 16; D gene: TRBD2; J gene: TRBJ2-3; V gene: TRBV20-1; CDR3 protein: CSATPPRRGGTDTQYF; CDR3 DNA: TGCAGTGCAACCCCACCTAGGCGGGGGGGCACAGATACGCAGTATTTT
clone size: .; CDR3 length: 16; D gene: TRBD2; J gene: TRBJ2-5; V gene: TRBV7-2; CDR3 protein: CASSLRGLAPQETQYF; CDR3 DNA: TGTGCCAGCAGCTTAAGGGGACTAGCACCTCAAGAGACCCAGTACTTC
clone size: .; CDR3 length: 13; D gene: TRBD2; J gene: TRBJ2-3; V gene: TRBV6-5; CDR3 protein: CASSYPGGDTQYF; CDR3 DNA: TGTGCCAGCAGTTACCCGGGGGGGGATACGCAGTATTTT
clone size: many; CDR3 length: 13; D gene: .; J gene: TRBJ2-5; V gene: TRBV5-1; CDR3 protein: CASSPGPSEDQYF; CDR3 DNA: TGCGCCAGCAGCCCCGGACCGTCCGAAGACCAGTACTTC
clone size: few; CDR3 length: 16; D gene: TRBD1; J gene: TRBJ2-5; V gene: TRBV25-1; CDR3 protein: CASSDSARTGRETQYF; CDR3 DNA: TGTGCCAGCAGTGATTCGGCCCGGACAGGGCGAGAGACCCAGTACTTC
clone size: .; CDR3 length: 13; D gene: .; J gene: TRBJ2-7; V gene: TRBV3-1; CDR3 protein: CASSQAGALEQYF; CDR3 DNA: TGTGCCAGCAGCCAAGCAGGGGCCCTCGAGCAGTACTTC
clone size: .; CDR3 length: 13; D gene: .; J gene: TRBJ1-4; V gene: TRBV20-1; CDR3 protein: CSSTQGVNEKLFF; CDR3 DNA: TGCAGTTCTACACAGGGTGTGAATGAAAAACTGTTTTTT
clone size: many; CDR3 length: 14; D gene: TRBD1; J gene: TRBJ1-5; V gene: TRBV6-5; CDR3 protein: CASSNRGLNQPQHF; CDR3 DNA: TGTGCCAGCAGTAACAGGGGGTTAAATCAGCCCCAGCATTTT
clone size: few; CDR3 length: 15; D gene: .; J gene: TRBJ2-7; V gene: TRBV5-1; CDR3 protein: CASRRQDGVTYEQYF; CDR3 DNA: TGCGCCAGCCGGAGGCAGGACGGGGTCACTTACGAGCAGTACTTC
clone size: .; CDR3 length: 16; D gene: .; J gene: TRBJ2-2; V gene: TRBV7-3; CDR3 protein: CASSLVGASNTGELFF; CDR3 DNA: TGTGCCAGCAGCTTAGTGGGAGCCTCGAACACCGGGGAGCTGTTTTTT
clone size: .; CDR3 length: 14; D gene: .; J gene: TRBJ1-2; V gene: TRBV29-1; CDR3 protein: CSATLTTDFYGYTF; CDR3 DNA: TGCAGCGCGACACTGACGACGGATTTCTATGGCTACACCTTC
clone size: few; CDR3 length: 12; D gene: .; J gene: TRBJ2-1; V gene: TRBV25-1; CDR3 protein: CASSRLSNEQFF; CDR3 DNA: TGTGCCAGCAGCCGGTTGAGCAATGAGCAGTTCTTC
clone size: few; CDR3 length: 14; D gene: .; J gene: TRBJ1-1; V gene: TRBV4-1; CDR3 protein: CATRPGNGDTEAFF; CDR3 DNA: TGCGCCACCAGGCCAGGGAACGGGGACACTGAAGCTTTCTTT
clone size: many; CDR3 length: 16; D gene: .; J gene: TRBJ2-5; V gene: TRBV7-2; CDR3 protein: CASSLGYLEGEETQYF; CDR3 DNA: TGTGCCAGCAGCTTAGGGTACTTGGAGGGGGAAGAGACCCAGTACTTC
clone size: .; CDR3 length: 14; D gene: .; J gene: TRBJ2-5; V gene: TRBV20-1; CDR3 protein: CSAHDSRNQETQYF; CDR3 DNA: TGCAGTGCTCACGATTCGCGGAACCAAGAGACCCAGTACTTC
clone size: .; CDR3 length: 11; D gene: .; J gene: TRBJ2-5; V gene: TRBV12-3/TRBV12-4; CDR3 protein: CASTQGETQYF; CDR3 DNA: TGTGCCAGCACTCAAGGAGAGACCCAGTACTTC
clone size: .; CDR3 length: 14; D gene: .; J gene: TRBJ2-2; V gene: TRBV6-1; CDR3 protein: CASRQGLGTGELFF; CDR3 DNA: TGTGCCAGCAGGCAGGGTTTAGGCACCGGGGAGCTGTTTTTT
clone size: .; CDR3 length: 12; D gene: .; J gene: TRBJ2-7; V gene: TRBV12-3/TRBV12-4; CDR3 protein: CASSLRGAEQYF; CDR3 DNA: TGTGCCAGCAGTTTAAGGGGCGCCGAGCAGTACTTC
clone size: few; CDR3 length: 11; D gene: .; J gene: TRBJ2-7; V gene: TRBV20-1; CDR3 protein: CSATDPPGLYF; CDR3 DNA: TGCAGTGCCACCGACCCCCCAGGGCTGTACTTC
clone size: few; CDR3 length: 12; D gene: .; J gene: TRBJ2-7; V gene: TRBV15; CDR3 protein: CATSSGLHEQYF; CDR3 DNA: TGTGCCACCAGCAGCGGACTACACGAGCAGTACTTC
clone size: many; CDR3 length: 13; D gene: .; J gene: TRBJ2-2; V gene: TRBV29-1; CDR3 protein: CSFRASASGELFF; CDR3 DNA: TGCAGCTTTAGGGCTAGCGCCTCCGGGGAGCTGTTTTTT
clone size: .; CDR3 length: 16; D gene: .; J gene: TRBJ1-2; V gene: TRBV7-2; CDR3 protein: CASRATDGGDGYGYTF; CDR3 DNA: TGTGCCAGCAGGGCTACAGACGGGGGCGATGGCTATGGCTACACCTTC
clone size: many; CDR3 length: 21; D gene: TRBD1; J gene: TRBJ2-2; V gene: TRBV4-2; CDR3 protein: CASSQDFLLGGTGPNTGELFF; CDR3 DNA: TGTGCCAGCAGCCAAGATTTTCTCTTGGGGGGGACAGGGCCGAACACCGGGGAGCTGTTTTTT
clone size: few; CDR3 length: 15; D gene: TRBD1; J gene: TRBJ2-7; V gene: TRBV24-1; CDR3 protein: CATSDPSQGDYEQYF; CDR3 DNA: TGTGCCACCAGTGACCCGAGTCAGGGGGACTACGAGCAGTACTTC
clone size: few; CDR3 length: 17; D gene: TRBD2; J gene: TRBJ2-7; V gene: TRBV5-1; CDR3 protein: CASSISPSGGATYEQYF; CDR3 DNA: TGCGCCAGCAGCATTAGCCCTAGCGGGGGGGCGACCTACGAGCAGTACTTC
clone size: few; CDR3 length: 16; D gene: .; J gene: TRBJ2-4; V gene: TRBV21-1; CDR3 protein: CASSKGEYPKRNIQYF; CDR3 DNA: TGTGCCAGCAGCAAAGGGGAGTACCCTAAGAGAAACATTCAGTACTTC
clone size: few; CDR3 length: 15; D gene: TRBD2; J gene: TRBJ2-7; V gene: TRBV20-1; CDR3 protein: CSADSGTSVVWEQYF; CDR3 DNA: TGCAGTGCTGACTCCGGGACTAGCGTTGTTTGGGAGCAGTACTTC
clone size: many; CDR3 length: 12; D gene: .; J gene: TRBJ2-7; V gene: TRBV20-1; CDR3 protein: CSAGRPPDEQYF; CDR3 DNA: TGCAGTGCGGGACGTCCCCCAGACGAGCAGTACTTC
clone size: .; CDR3 length: 17; D gene: .; J gene: TRBJ1-4; V gene: TRBV6-1; CDR3 protein: CASSELGGRVTNEKLFF; CDR3 DNA: TGTGCCAGCAGTGAATTGGGAGGCAGGGTGACTAATGAAAAACTGTTTTTT
clone size: .; CDR3 length: 15; D gene: .; J gene: TRBJ2-2; V gene: TRBV4-2; CDR3 protein: CASSQVVQGTGELFF; CDR3 DNA: TGTGCCAGCAGCCAAGTGGTCCAGGGCACCGGGGAGCTGTTTTTT
clone size: many; CDR3 length: 14; D gene: .; J gene: TRBJ1-2; V gene: TRBV12-3/TRBV12-4; CDR3 protein: CASSLNQQGGGYTF; CDR3 DNA: TGTGCCAGCAGTTTAAATCAACAGGGCGGCGGCTACACCTTC
clone size: few; CDR3 length: 16; D gene: TRBD1; J gene: TRBJ1-6; V gene: TRBV7-9; CDR3 protein: CASSFTDRGLGSPLHF; CDR3 DNA: TGTGCCAGCAGCTTTACGGACAGGGGGCTAGGTTCACCCCTCCACTTT
clone size: many; CDR3 length: 15; D gene: .; J gene: TRBJ2-1; V gene: TRBV11-3; CDR3 protein: CASSLRGIGNNEQFF; CDR3 DNA: TGTGCCAGCAGCTTAAGGGGGATCGGGAACAATGAGCAGTTCTTC
clone size: .; CDR3 length: 14; D gene: TRBD1; J gene: TRBJ1-2; V gene: TRBV7-9; CDR3 protein: CASSRRGLDYGYTF; CDR3 DNA: TGTGCCAGCAGCCGCAGGGGGCTTGACTATGGCTACACCTTC
clone size: .; CDR3 length: 18; D gene: .; J gene: TRBJ2-3; V gene: TRBV20-1; CDR3 protein: CSAISLRPGTKFTDTQYF; CDR3 DNA: TGCAGTGCTATATCCCTCCGGCCGGGGACAAAGTTCACAGATACGCAGTATTTT
clone size: many; CDR3 length: 15; D gene: .; J gene: TRBJ2-1; V gene: TRBV6-5; CDR3 protein: CASSYSGGPYNEQFF; CDR3 DNA: TGTGCCAGCAGTTACTCGGGCGGGCCCTACAATGAGCAGTTCTTC
clone size: few; CDR3 length: 13; D gene: .; J gene: TRBJ2-1; V gene: TRBV7-6; CDR3 protein: CASSSDLMNEQFF; CDR3 DNA: TGTGCCAGCAGCTCGGACCTTATGAATGAGCAGTTCTTC
clone size: .; CDR3 length: 16; D gene: TRBD2; J gene: TRBJ2-1; V gene: TRBV24-1; CDR3 protein: CATSDPSGRAYNEQFF; CDR3 DNA: TGTGCCACCAGTGACCCCAGCGGGAGGGCCTACAATGAGCAGTTCTTC
clone size: many; CDR3 length: 14; D gene: .; J gene: TRBJ1-4; V gene: TRBV5-5; CDR3 protein: CASSRDGHNEKLFF; CDR3 DNA: TGTGCCAGCAGCCGTGACGGTCATAATGAAAAACTGTTTTTT
clone size: many; CDR3 length: 17; D gene: TRBD1; J gene: TRBJ2-7; V gene: TRBV5-1; CDR3 protein: CASSLDHGQGGYYEQYF; CDR3 DNA: TGCGCCAGCAGCTTGGACCACGGACAGGGGGGTTACTACGAGCAGTACTTC
clone size: .; CDR3 length: 15; D gene: .; J gene: TRBJ1-5; V gene: TRBV4-1; CDR3 protein: CASSQAGRADQPQHF; CDR3 DNA: TGCGCCAGCAGCCAGGCCGGACGCGCGGATCAGCCCCAGCATTTT
clone size: few; CDR3 length: 16; D gene: .; J gene: TRBJ1-1; V gene: TRBV7-9; CDR3 protein: CASSLSSGGRWTEAFF; CDR3 DNA: TGTGCCAGCAGCTTATCGTCGGGGGGCCGATGGACTGAAGCTTTCTTT
clone size: .; CDR3 length: 15; D gene: TRBD2; J gene: TRBJ2-3; V gene: TRBV6-1; CDR3 protein: CASSEAWTSVDTQYF; CDR3 DNA: TGTGCCAGCAGTGAAGCCTGGACTAGCGTGGATACGCAGTATTTT
clone size: many; CDR3 length: 13; D gene: TRBD1; J gene: TRBJ1-5; V gene: TRBV20-1; CDR3 protein: CSARASQGEPQHF; CDR3 DNA: TGCAGTGCTAGAGCCTCCCAGGGGGAGCCCCAGCATTTT
clone size: .; CDR3 length: 17; D gene: .; J gene: TRBJ1-1; V gene: TRBV4-1; CDR3 protein: CASSQDQDSQMNTEAFF; CDR3 DNA: TGCGCCAGCAGCCAAGACCAGGACAGTCAGATGAACACTGAAGCTTTCTTT